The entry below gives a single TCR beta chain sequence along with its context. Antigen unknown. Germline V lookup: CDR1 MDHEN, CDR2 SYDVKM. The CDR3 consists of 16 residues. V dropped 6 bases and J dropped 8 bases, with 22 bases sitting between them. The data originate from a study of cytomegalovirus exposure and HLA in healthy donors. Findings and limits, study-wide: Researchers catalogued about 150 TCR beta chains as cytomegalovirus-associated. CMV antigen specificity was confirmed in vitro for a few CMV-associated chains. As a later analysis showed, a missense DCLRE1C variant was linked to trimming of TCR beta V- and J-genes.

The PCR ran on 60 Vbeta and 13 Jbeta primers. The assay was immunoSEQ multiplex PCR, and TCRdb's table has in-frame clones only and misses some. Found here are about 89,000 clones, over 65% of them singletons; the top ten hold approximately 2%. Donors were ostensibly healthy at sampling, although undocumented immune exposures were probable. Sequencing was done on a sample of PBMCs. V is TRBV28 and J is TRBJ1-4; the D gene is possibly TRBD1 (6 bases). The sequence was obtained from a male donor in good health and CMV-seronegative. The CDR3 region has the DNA TGTGCCAGCAGAACCTCAGGGGCAGGGTACAACGAAAAACTGTTTTTT. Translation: CASRTSGAGYNEKLFF.